This is a list of T cell receptor beta chains from one sample in a study of cytomegalovirus exposure and HLA in healthy donors. Produced via immunoSEQ multiplex PCR; TCRdb's table is partial and in-frame only. The data hold 120,000 to 150,000 clones, with roughly 80% observed a single time. Sequencing input: PBMCs. All receptors come from a man aged 40-50 years in good health and CMV-seropositive. Both conserved end residues are part of each CDR3. The D gene is left open where the match is weak. Clone size is given for some rows only: seen once, a few or many times, or a class if the clone is expanded.

d_gene	v_gene	j_gene	abundance	CDR3aa	CDR3nt
.	TRBV5-1	TRBJ1-4	few	CASSDNPGSNEKLFF	TGCGCCAGCAGCGATAATCCGGGATCCAATGAAAAACTGTTTTTT
.	TRBV5-4	TRBJ1-2	.	CASSPEGSYGYTF	TGTGCCAGCAGCCCGGAGGGGAGCTATGGCTACACCTTC
.	TRBV29-1	TRBJ2-7	once	CSVFTPSYEQYF	TGCAGCGTTTTCACTCCTTCCTACGAGCAGTACTTC
TRBD1	TRBV6-5	TRBJ2-3	.	CATTGISWDTQYF	TGTGCCACGACAGGGATTTCGTGGGATACGCAGTATTTT
TRBD2	TRBV19	TRBJ2-2	.	CASSALAGVYTGELFF	TGTGCCAGTAGTGCCCTAGCGGGAGTATATACCGGGGAGCTGTTTTTT
TRBD2	TRBV10-2	TRBJ2-7	.	CASSDPTSGGSYEQYF	TGCGCCAGCAGTGACCCGACTAGCGGGGGGTCCTACGAGCAGTACTTC
TRBD1	TRBV6-5	TRBJ2-1	once	CASSYSTGGAGNEQFF	TGTGCCAGCAGTTACTCGACAGGGGGCGCAGGGAATGAGCAGTTCTTC
.	TRBV30	TRBJ1-5	.	CAWSASSNQPQHF	TGTGCCTGGAGCGCGTCAAGCAATCAGCCCCAGCATTTT
TRBD2	TRBV19	TRBJ2-2	.	CASRSGLVSGELFF	TGTGCCAGTAGATCGGGACTAGTGTCCGGGGAGCTGTTTTTT
TRBD1	TRBV6-5	TRBJ2-1	.	CASSRDRGSYNEQFF	TGTGCCAGCAGTCGAGACAGGGGGTCGTACAATGAGCAGTTCTTC
.	TRBV18	TRBJ1-5	.	CASSPQQGANQPQHF	TGTGCCAGCTCACCACAACAGGGTGCGAATCAGCCCCAGCATTTT
TRBD2	TRBV7-9	TRBJ2-1	.	CASSPVVRGGYNEQFF	TGTGCCAGCAGCCCTGTGGTGCGGGGGGGCTACAATGAGCAGTTCTTC
.	TRBV14	TRBJ1-6	.	CASSQGYQRYNSPLHF	TGTGCCAGCAGCCAAGGCTATCAGCGCTATAATTCACCCCTCCACTTT
.	TRBV7-8	TRBJ2-7	.	CASSFGPKGLYEQYF	TGTGCCAGCAGCTTCGGACCGAAGGGGTTATACGAGCAGTACTTC
.	TRBV2	TRBJ2-5	.	CASGRGSETQYF	TGTGCCAGCGGAAGGGGTTCTGAGACCCAGTACTTC
TRBD2	TRBV7-9	TRBJ2-3	.	CASSTTGTSGVYTQYF	TGTGCCAGCAGCACCACCGGGACTAGCGGGGTTTATACGCAGTATTTT
TRBD1	TRBV9	TRBJ1-1	.	CASSEISQTGDAAFF	TGTGCCAGCAGCGAAATCTCACAGACAGGGGATGCAGCTTTCTTT
TRBD1	TRBV5-4	TRBJ2-7	.	CASSWGPGTVSYEQYF	TGTGCCAGCAGCTGGGGCCCCGGGACAGTCTCCTACGAGCAGTACTTC
.	TRBV19	TRBJ1-1	.	CASKQGRYTEAFF	TGTGCCAGTAAACAGGGTCGGTACACTGAAGCTTTCTTT
TRBD2	TRBV19	TRBJ2-7	.	CASSTGLAGEDEQYF	TGTGCCAGTAGTACCGGACTAGCGGGAGAGGACGAGCAGTACTTC
.	TRBV11-3	TRBJ1-1	.	CASSLGRENTEAFF	TGTGCCAGCAGTCTCGGACGGGAGAACACTGAAGCTTTCTTT
.	TRBV6-5	TRBJ1-2	.	CASSYIQTGNYGYTF	TGTGCCAGCAGTTATATTCAAACAGGGAACTATGGCTACACCTTC
TRBD2	TRBV6-6	TRBJ2-2	.	CASSRSGSNTGELFF	TGTGCCAGCAGTCGGAGCGGGAGTAACACCGGGGAGCTGTTTTTT
.	TRBV7-2	TRBJ2-2	.	CASSSFTGNTGELFF	TGTGCCAGCAGCTCATTCACAGGGAACACCGGGGAGCTGTTTTTT
TRBD1	TRBV27	TRBJ2-3	.	CASRSGTGGSDTQYF	TGTGCCAGCAGGTCCGGGACAGGGGGTTCAGATACGCAGTATTTT
TRBD1	TRBV6-1	TRBJ2-5	.	CASSDDRGRVETQYF	TGTGCCAGCAGTGACGACAGGGGGCGGGTAGAGACCCAGTACTTC
.	TRBV5-6	TRBJ2-2	.	CASSLTGLTNTGELFF	TGTGCCAGCAGCTTAACAGGGCTTACGAACACCGGGGAGCTGTTTTTT
.	TRBV5-1	TRBJ2-2	.	CANSRDKNTGELFF	TGCGCCAACAGCCGGGACAAGAACACCGGGGAGCTGTTTTTT
TRBD2	TRBV19	TRBJ2-7	.	CASRSGTSGTDEQYF	TGTGCCAGCCGTTCCGGGACTAGCGGGACCGACGAGCAGTACTTC
TRBD1	TRBV7-6	TRBJ2-2	.	CASSLRQGSTGELFF	TGTGCCAGCAGCCTTAGACAGGGATCGACCGGGGAGCTGTTTTTT
TRBD1	TRBV27	TRBJ2-7	.	CASSSAGTGTGEQYF	TGTGCCAGCAGTTCCGCCGGGACAGGTACTGGCGAGCAGTACTTC
.	TRBV25-1	TRBJ2-1	.	CASRRGGWDGEQFF	TGTGCCAGCCGCCGCGGGGGCTGGGACGGTGAGCAGTTCTTC
.	TRBV9	TRBJ2-2	few	CASSVGQSNTGELFF	TGTGCCAGCAGCGTAGGGCAGTCGAACACCGGGGAGCTGTTTTTT
.	TRBV5-1	TRBJ2-1	.	CASSGGGSSYNEQFF	TGCGCCAGCAGCGGGGGCGGATCCTCCTACAATGAGCAGTTCTTC
TRBD2	TRBV6-6	TRBJ2-5	.	CASSQTSRETQYF	TGTGCCAGCAGCCAGACTAGCCGGGAGACCCAGTACTTC
TRBD2	TRBV6-4	TRBJ2-1	.	CASSGLAGRGEQFF	TGTGCCAGCAGCGGACTAGCGGGTCGCGGGGAGCAGTTCTTC
TRBD1	TRBV28	TRBJ1-3	.	CASRFRDRVSGNTIYF	TGTGCCAGCAGGTTCCGGGACAGGGTTTCTGGAAACACCATATATTTT
.	TRBV6-5	TRBJ1-5	.	CASSRGVRDNQPQHF	TGTGCCAGCAGTCGCGGGGTCCGGGACAATCAGCCCCAGCATTTT
.	TRBV27	TRBJ2-6	.	CASIMSYRYSGANVLTF	TGTGCCAGCATTATGAGCTACAGGTACTCTGGGGCCAACGTCCTGACTTTC
.	TRBV30	TRBJ2-1	.	CAWSGRTPYNEQFF	TGTGCCTGGAGTGGGAGGACCCCCTACAATGAGCAGTTCTTC
TRBD1	TRBV6-5	TRBJ2-2	.	CASRWTGANTGELFF	TGTGCCAGCCGCTGGACAGGGGCGAACACCGGGGAGCTGTTTTTT
TRBD1	TRBV19	TRBJ1-5	few	CASSPEGTANNQPQHF	TGTGCCAGTAGTCCCGAGGGGACAGCTAACAATCAGCCCCAGCATTTT
TRBD1	TRBV6-1	TRBJ1-3	.	CASSYQGDTIYF	TGTGCCAGCTCCTACCAGGGGGACACCATATATTTT
TRBD1	TRBV7-2	TRBJ2-3	.	CASSSDRGTDTQYF	TGTGCCAGCAGCTCAGACAGGGGCACAGATACGCAGTATTTT
.	TRBV4-3	TRBJ1-6	.	CASSQGGLNSYNSPLHF	TGCGCCAGCAGCCAAGGTGGACTCAACTCCTATAATTCACCCCTCCACTTT
TRBD2	TRBV5-4	TRBJ2-3	.	CASSLAGGPTDTQYF	TGTGCCAGCAGCCTAGCGGGGGGGCCCACAGATACGCAGTATTTT
TRBD2	TRBV2	TRBJ2-7	.	CASSETNSGVFYEQYF	TGTGCCAGCAGTGAAACTAATAGCGGGGTTTTCTACGAGCAGTACTTC
.	TRBV7-2	TRBJ1-6	.	CASSQRTSPNSPLHF	TGTGCCAGCAGCCAACGGACATCCCCTAATTCACCCCTCCACTTT
TRBD1	TRBV29-1	TRBJ1-2	.	CSVQGALNYGYTF	TGCAGCGTTCAGGGGGCACTTAACTATGGCTACACCTTC
TRBD2	TRBV25-1	TRBJ2-5	.	CASRKAGGQETQYF	TGTGCCAGCAGAAAAGCGGGGGGACAAGAGACCCAGTACTTC
.	TRBV2	TRBJ2-3	few	CASSEFGTDTQYF	TGTGCCAGCAGTGAGTTCGGCACAGATACGCAGTATTTT
.	TRBV7-2	TRBJ1-1	.	CASSLAKLQGTEAFF	TGTGCCAGCAGCTTAGCGAAACTTCAGGGGACTGAAGCTTTCTTT
TRBD1	TRBV6-5	TRBJ1-4	once	CASSSQGTNEKLFF	TGTGCCAGCAGTTCACAGGGGACTAATGAAAAACTGTTTTTT
TRBD1	TRBV5-1	TRBJ2-3	.	CASSLYQGVDTQYF	TGCGCCAGCAGCTTGTATCAGGGGGTAGATACGCAGTATTTT
TRBD1	TRBV7-2	TRBJ1-1	.	CASSRDRGSEASF	TGTGCCAGCAGCCGGGACAGGGGTTCTGAAGCTTCCTTT